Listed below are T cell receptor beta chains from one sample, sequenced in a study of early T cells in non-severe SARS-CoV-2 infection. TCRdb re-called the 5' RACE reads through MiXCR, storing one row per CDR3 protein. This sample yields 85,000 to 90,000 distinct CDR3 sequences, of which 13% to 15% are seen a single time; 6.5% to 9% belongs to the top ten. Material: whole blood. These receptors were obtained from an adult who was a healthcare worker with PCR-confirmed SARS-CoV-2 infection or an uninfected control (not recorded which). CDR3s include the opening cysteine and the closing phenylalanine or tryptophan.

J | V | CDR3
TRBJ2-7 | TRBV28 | CASSHLYEQYF
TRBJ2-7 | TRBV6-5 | CASSYSTALSYEQYF
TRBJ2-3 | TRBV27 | CASSLGSSLDTQYF
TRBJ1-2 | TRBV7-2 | CASSFTGGYGYTF
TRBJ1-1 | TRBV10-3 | CAISELQGSQMNTEAFF
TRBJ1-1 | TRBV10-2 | CASSEFQGVTEAFF
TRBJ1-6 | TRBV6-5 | CASSGVWNSPLHF
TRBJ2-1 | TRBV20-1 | CSARDRILGRREQFF
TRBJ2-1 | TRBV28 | CASSLTGAAGALEQFF
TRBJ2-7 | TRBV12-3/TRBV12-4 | CASSLVGLEHEQYF
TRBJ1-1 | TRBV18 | CASSRDRGNTEAFF
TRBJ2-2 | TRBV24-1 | CATATGQGRNTGELFF
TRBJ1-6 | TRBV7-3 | CASSLGGSSYNSPLHF
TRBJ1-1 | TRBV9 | CASGMAAEAFF
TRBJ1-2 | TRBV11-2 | CASSLAGRGLAGYTF
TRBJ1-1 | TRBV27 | CASSLLMNTEAFF
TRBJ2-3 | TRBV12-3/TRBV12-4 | CASSFGGDTQYF
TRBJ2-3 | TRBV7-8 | CASSEYTGGKDTQYF
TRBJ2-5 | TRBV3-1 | CASSQDTDTWYQETQYF
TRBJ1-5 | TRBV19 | CASSSGVQPQHF
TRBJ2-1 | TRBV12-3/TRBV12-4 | CASSLGTSGSTSSYNEQFF
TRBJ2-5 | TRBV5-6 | CASSSSFVGQETQYF
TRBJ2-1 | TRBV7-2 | CASIHLVTSSYNEQFF
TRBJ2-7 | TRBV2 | CASSEAGEGGYPYEQYF
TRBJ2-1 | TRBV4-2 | CASSPSLSGPTYNEQFF
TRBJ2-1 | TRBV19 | CASSPTSPKLAVSYNEQFF
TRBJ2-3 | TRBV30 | CASPGGYTQYF
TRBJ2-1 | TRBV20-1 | CSAPPSGPGEQFF
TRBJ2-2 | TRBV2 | CASENGRTDTGELFF
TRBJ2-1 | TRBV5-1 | CASSLGLAGGPSSYNEQFF
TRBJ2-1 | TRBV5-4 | CASSADPSSYNEQFF
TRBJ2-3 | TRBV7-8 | CASSSRGRTDTQYF
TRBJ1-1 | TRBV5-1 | CASSPRQVNTEAFF
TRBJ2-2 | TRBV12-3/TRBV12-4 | CASSLGGRGIGELFF
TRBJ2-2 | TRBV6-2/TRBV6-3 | CASNYGGTGELFF
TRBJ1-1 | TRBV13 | CASSPIQAEAFF
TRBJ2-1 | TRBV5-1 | CASSFNRLAVIYDEQFF
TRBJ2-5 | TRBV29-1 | CIRETQYF
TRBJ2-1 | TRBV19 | CASTILRGAGSSYNEQFF
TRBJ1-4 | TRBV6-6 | CASSYGTGWEKLFF
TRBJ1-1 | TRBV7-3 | CDSSLTGWQGYTEAFF
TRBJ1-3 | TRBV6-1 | CASSEGLGQGVSGNTIYF
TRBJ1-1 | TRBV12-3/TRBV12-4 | CASSIDRGTEAFF
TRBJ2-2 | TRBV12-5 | CASGLDGGPGELFF
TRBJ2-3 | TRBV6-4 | CASSDGLGSTDTQYF
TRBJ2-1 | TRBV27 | CASSLWGASKNEQFF
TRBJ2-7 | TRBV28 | CASITARDRLLEQYF
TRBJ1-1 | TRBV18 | CASSLLTGMNTEAFF
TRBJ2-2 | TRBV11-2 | CASSLDPGDNTGELFF
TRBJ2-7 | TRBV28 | CATLTSGSYEQYF
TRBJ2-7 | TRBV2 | CASGGTSYEQYF
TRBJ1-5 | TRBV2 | CASKRTELSNQPQHF
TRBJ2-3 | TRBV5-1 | CASSLVGGVSTDTQYF
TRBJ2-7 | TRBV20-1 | CSAMSLYEQYF
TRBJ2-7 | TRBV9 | CASSVVGTLTGVQKQYF
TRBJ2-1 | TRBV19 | CASSPDRGQFWNEQFF
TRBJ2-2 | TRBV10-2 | CASSVLSGGNTGELFF